Each of the 15 T cell receptor beta chains below was sequenced from the same sample in a study of T cells in Graves' hyperthyroidism and ophthalmopathy. RNA transcripts provided the source from which TCR beta CDR3 regions were amplified. A set of HTBI primers served as the primers for a first-round RT-PCR of the TCR CDR3. Using its own MiXCR run on the multiplex PCR reads, TCRdb lists one record per CDR3 protein. The table lists roughly 500,000 distinct CDR3 sequences, under 60% of them singletons, with 15% to 20% in the top ten. Source material: peripheral blood or thyroid tissue (not recorded which). These receptors all come from an adult woman with Graves' disease, either hyperthyroidism or ophthalmopathy (not recorded which).

This clonotype came up a few times. This sequence joins TRBV28 and TRBJ1-3, with D unclear. The V end was cut by 4 bases, the J end by 3 bases, with 13 bases between. This CDR3 comprises 15 residues. The V gene's germline CDR1 is MDHEN and CDR2 SYDVKM. The CDR3 DNA is TGTGCCAGCAGTTCACCGGCGGGAGTTGGAAACACCATATATTTT. Translating gives CASSSPAGVGNTIYF.

The CDR3 DNA reads TGCAGCGTTGCGGACAGGGGTATGGGGCCCCAGCATTTT. Translated, it gives CSVADRGMGPQHF. V is TRBV29-1 and J is TRBJ1-5; 9 bases line up with TRBD1. Germline trimming cut 4 bases from V and 9 bases from J; bases unmatched to any gene: 7. The CDR3 loop spans 13 amino acids. The germline V gene has CDR1 SQVTM and CDR2 ANQGSEA.

This clonotype appeared many times. The genes are TRBV7-8 and TRBJ1-1; D unclear. Germline lookup yields CDR1 SGHVS and CDR2 FQNEAQ. The CDR3 spans 13 residues. Deletions cut 3 bases from V and 6 bases from J, with 11 bases between. The CDR3 region is CASSFGPGAEAFF. As DNA, the CDR3 is TGTGCCAGCAGCTTCGGGCCTGGGGCTGAAGCTTTCTTT. Drawing the rest from reference TRBV7-8 and TRBJ1-1, the complete variable domain is GAGVSQSPRYKVAKRGQDVALRCDPISGHVSLFWYQQALGQGPEFLTYFQNEAQLDKSGLPSDRFFAERPEGSVSTLKIQRTQQEDSAVYLCASSFGPGAEAFFGQGTRLTVV.

The chain has TRBV7-9 and TRBJ2-2; D may be TRBD2 (6 bases). The CDR3 has 17 residues. Between the trimmed V and J ends, which lost 5 bases and 1 base, there was a span of 17 bases. Germline CDR1 is SEHNR and CDR2 is FQNEAQ (reference sequence). CDR3 coding DNA: TGTGCCAGCAGCCCCCCCCCGGGACTCCGGAACACCGGGGAGCTGTTTTTT. Its translation is CASSPPPGLRNTGELFF.

This clonotype was recorded many times. This sequence joins TRBV7-2 and TRBJ1-2; D remains unclear. The germline CDR1 and CDR2 sequences are SGHTA and FQGNSA. The V end lost 4 bases, the J end lost 8 bases, and 14 bases lay between the germline ends. CDR3 length: 13 amino acids. In DNA form, the CDR3 reads TGTGCCAGCAGCTACCCGAGGACTGGGGGCTACACCTTC. It encodes CASSYPRTGGYTF.

The chain employs TRBV7-9 and TRBJ1-2, with D perhaps TRBD1 (5 bases). Trimming cost V 5 bases and J 4 bases, with 17 bases left between them. CDR1 and CDR2 (germline): SEHNR, FQNEAQ (reference sequence). This CDR3 comprises 15 residues. The CDR3 protein is CASSLSFTGIYGYTF. The CDR3 coding sequence is TGTGCCAGCAGCCTTAGCTTCACAGGAATCTATGGCTACACCTTC.

This chain uses TRBV28 with TRBJ1-3, with 7 bases fitting TRBD1. Germline CDR1 reads MDHEN; CDR2 reads SYDVKM. This CDR3 has 16 amino acids. The V segment lost 2 bases and the J segment 3 bases; nucleotides outside the gene matches: 7. The CDR3 here is CASSLPRQGLGNTIYF. CDR3 sequence (DNA): TGTGCCAGCAGTTTACCGAGACAGGGACTTGGAAACACCATATATTTT.

The rearrangement uses TRBV7-9 and TRBJ2-5; 9 positions agree with TRBD1. This CDR3 comprises 15 residues. The junction had 8 bases not matched to a gene; V was cut back by 5 bases and J by 4 bases. CDR1 is SEHNR, CDR2 FQNEAQ, per germline (reference sequence). The CDR3 spells CASSPAGQGPETQYF. Written as DNA, the CDR3 is TGTGCCAGCAGCCCCGCGGGACAGGGCCCAGAGACCCAGTACTTC.

The sample holds many counts of this clonotype. The chain couples TRBV24-1 to TRBJ1-4; weak D call: TRBD1 (6 bases). The germline gives CDR1 KGHDR, CDR2 SFDVKD. The CDR3 runs 22 residues. V shed 1 base and J shed 0 bases, with 26 bases lying between them. The DNA for the CDR3 is TGTGCCACCAGTGATTTTGGCAGGGGCCTTTTAAAAGTCTATGCAACTAATGAAAAACTGTTTTTT. This encodes CATSDFGRGLLKVYATNEKLFF.

This clonotype has ten or more counts. This sequence joins TRBV20-1 and TRBJ1-1; D is possibly TRBD1 (6 bases). The CDR3 is 17 amino acids. Germline V CDR1 and CDR2: DFQATT, SNEGSKA (reference sequence). Trimming removed 3 bases from V and 5 bases from J, with 25 bases in between. CDR3 region: CSARSAVGWQGRTEAFF. The CDR3 DNA is TGCAGTGCTAGGTCAGCGGTTGGCTGGCAGGGGCGGACTGAAGCTTTCTTT.

Worth noting for this clonotype: One end of the junction fails to match germline, which may point to a read error. The chain joins TRBV15 to TRBJ1-5; perhaps TRBD1 as D (5 bases). The CDR3 extends over 16 amino acids. Looked up from germline, CDR1 is LNHNV and CDR2 is YYDKDF (reference sequence). This CDR3 is CATSRDGGGGNQAQHF. CDR3 sequence (DNA): TGTGCCACCAGCAGAGACGGGGGGGGTGGCAATCAGGCCCAGCATTTT. The full variable domain, completed using reference TRBV15 and TRBJ1-5, is DAMVIQNPRYQVTQFGKPVTLSCSQTLNHNVMYWYQQKSSQAPKLLFHYYDKDFNNEADTPDNFQSRRPNTSFCFLDIRSPGLGDTAMYLCATSRDGGGGNQAQHFGDGTRLSIL.

A note on this clonotype: This is likely a read error, given that the CDR3 carries no conserved phenylalanine or tryptophan at its end. The limits of the CDR3 on the DNA are not certain, so only TCRdb's listed CDR3 is given. The chain joins TRBV7-8 to TRBJ2-7; TRBD1, the table's D call, lacks a check against the DNA. The CDR3 extends over 11 residues, inclusive of both ends. Germline loops: CDR1 SGHVS, CDR2 FQNEAQ. This CDR3 reads CASSLAGAGFL.

The V gene is TRBV24-1, the J gene TRBJ2-1; 8 bases align to TRBD1. Germline V gives CDR1 KGHDR, CDR2 SFDVKD. This CDR3 is 16 amino acids long. The V gene end was trimmed by 4 bases and the J gene end by 4 bases; junction bases not matched to a gene: 8. The DNA for the CDR3 is TGTGCCACCAGTGACCCGGACAGGGAGTTTTACAATGAGCAGTTCTTC. Translated: CATSDPDREFYNEQFF.

The chain uses TRBV12-3 or TRBV12-4 and TRBJ1-5; 11 bases map to TRBD1. The CDR3 runs to 17 residues. V dropped 4 bases and J dropped 0; count of bases not matched to a gene: 5. The chain's CDR3 is CASSSGQGAVSNQPQHF. CDR3 coding DNA: TGTGCCAGCAGTTCTGGACAGGGGGCGGTTAGCAATCAGCCCCAGCATTTT.

Note on this clonotype: The junction differs from germline at one of its ends, possibly a read error. The chain has TRBV2 and TRBJ1-2, with D perhaps TRBD1 (5 bases). This CDR3 spans 12 amino acids. Germline values: CDR1 SNHLY, CDR2 FYNNEI. CDR3 bases: TGTGCCAGCAGACCCACTGGGGGACGGGCCATCTTC. It encodes CASRPTGGRAIF.